The 9 T cell receptor beta chains below were found in one sample sequenced in a study of blood T cell repertoires in COVID-19. The method was immunoSEQ multiplex PCR; TCRdb's version includes in-frame clones alone and lacks a portion of them. The sample shows approximately 300,000 clones, approximately 90% of them seen only once. The material sequenced was peripheral blood. These receptors came from a woman in her 30s with COVID-19, enrolled during active disease.

The chain joins TRBV25-1 to TRBJ2-1; D is uncertain. CDR1 is MGHDK, CDR2 SYGVNS, per germline. The ends were cut back, 4 bases at V and 15 bases at J, with 13 bases in the middle. This CDR3 has 11 residues. In DNA form, the CDR3 reads TGTGCCAGCAGTGCGGAGACTCTGCGGTTCTTC. It yields the protein CASSAETLRFF.

The gene calls are TRBV5-1 and TRBJ2-3, with 11 bases that match TRBD2. The ends lost 4 bases at V and 2 bases at J; junction bases unmatched: 3. This CDR3 comprises 15 residues. The germline V gene encodes CDR1 SGHRS and CDR2 YFSETQ. CDR3 residues: CASSGGLAVTDTQYF. The CDR3 nucleotides read TGCGCCAGCAGCGGGGGACTAGCGGTCACAGATACGCAGTATTTT.

The V and J genes are TRBV9 and TRBJ2-1; 9 nucleotides align to TRBD2. The germline V gene encodes CDR1 SGDLS and CDR2 YYNGEE. The CDR3 loop spans 14 amino acids. The ends lost 4 bases at V and 5 bases at J; junction bases unmatched: 4. The CDR3 DNA reads TGTGCCAGCAGCCCTAGCGGGGAACACAATGAGCAGTTCTTC. Protein product: CASSPSGEHNEQFF.

The chain employs TRBV28 and TRBJ2-7, with TRBD2 matching over 8 bases. The V and J ends lost 6 bases and 3 bases, in that order; junction bases with no gene match: 4. Germline V gene data show CDR1 as MDHEN and CDR2 as SYDVKM. The CDR3 runs 13 residues. CDR3 residues: CASSPGGDYEQYF. The CDR3, as DNA: TGTGCCAGCAGCCCGGGAGGGGACTACGAGCAGTACTTC.

The chain couples TRBV27 to TRBJ1-6; maybe TRBD1 (6 bases). V dropped 6 bases and J dropped 0 bases, with 15 bases sitting between them. This CDR3 has 17 amino acids. The V gene's germline CDR1 is MNHEY and CDR2 SMNVEV (reference sequence). CDR3 in amino acids: CASSPGHQSSYNSPLHF. CDR3 nucleotide sequence: TGTGCCAGCAGCCCGGGACACCAAAGCTCCTATAATTCACCCCTCCACTTT.

The CDR3 is CASSRGPCLAGGPMETQYF. For the CDR3, the DNA is TGTGCCAGCAGCAGAGGGCCTTGTCTGGCGGGAGGGCCTATGGAGACCCAGTACTTC. The J gene is TRBJ2-5, the V gene TRBV21-1; the table calls TRBD2, which could not be checked here. TRBV21-1 is labeled a pseudogene. This CDR3 is built from 19 residues.

V usage is TRBV5-4 and J usage is TRBJ2-2; 7 bases align to TRBD1. The J segment lost 5 bases and the V segment lost 4 bases, leaving 8 bases of the junction unmatched. Germline CDR1 SGHNT, CDR2 YYREEE (reference sequence). This CDR3 spans 15 amino acids. CDR3 sequence (DNA): TGTGCCAGCAGCCAGACAGGGAGAGGAACCGGGGAGCTGTTTTTT. Translation gives CASSQTGRGTGELFF. Supplemented by reference TRBV5-4 and TRBJ2-2, the full variable domain reads ETGVTQSPTHLIKTRGQQVTLRCSSQSGHNTVSWYQQALGQGPQFIFQYYREEENGRGNFPPRFSGLQFPNYSSELNVNALELDDSALYLCASSQTGRGTGELFFGEGSRLTVL.

The chain recombines TRBV9 with TRBJ2-4; tentatively, D is TRBD2 (6 bases). The CDR3 has 14 residues. Germline V gene data show CDR1 as SGDLS and CDR2 as YYNGEE. V gave up 0 bases and J gave up 12 bases, with 16 bases separating them. The chain's CDR3 is CASSVEPAREAQYF. The CDR3, as DNA: TGTGCCAGCAGCGTAGAGCCGGCCAGGGAGGCTCAGTACTTC. Full variable domain (missing parts from reference TRBV9 and TRBJ2-4): DSGVTQTPKHLITATGQRVTLRCSPRSGDLSVYWYQQSLDQGLQFLIQYYNGEERAKGNILERFSAQQFPDLHSELNLSSLELGDSALYFCASSVEPAREAQYFGAGTRLSVL.

In this sample, this clone turned up once. The chain employs TRBV30 and TRBJ1-1; D is unclear. V lost 0 bases and J 4 bases, leaving 9 bases between the germline ends. CDR3 size: 13 residues. Germline-derived CDR1 and CDR2 are GTSNPN and SVGIG (reference sequence). CDR3 DNA sequence: TGTGCCTGGAGTGTACAGATGGGCACTGAAGCTTTCTTT. This gives the protein CAWSVQMGTEAFF.